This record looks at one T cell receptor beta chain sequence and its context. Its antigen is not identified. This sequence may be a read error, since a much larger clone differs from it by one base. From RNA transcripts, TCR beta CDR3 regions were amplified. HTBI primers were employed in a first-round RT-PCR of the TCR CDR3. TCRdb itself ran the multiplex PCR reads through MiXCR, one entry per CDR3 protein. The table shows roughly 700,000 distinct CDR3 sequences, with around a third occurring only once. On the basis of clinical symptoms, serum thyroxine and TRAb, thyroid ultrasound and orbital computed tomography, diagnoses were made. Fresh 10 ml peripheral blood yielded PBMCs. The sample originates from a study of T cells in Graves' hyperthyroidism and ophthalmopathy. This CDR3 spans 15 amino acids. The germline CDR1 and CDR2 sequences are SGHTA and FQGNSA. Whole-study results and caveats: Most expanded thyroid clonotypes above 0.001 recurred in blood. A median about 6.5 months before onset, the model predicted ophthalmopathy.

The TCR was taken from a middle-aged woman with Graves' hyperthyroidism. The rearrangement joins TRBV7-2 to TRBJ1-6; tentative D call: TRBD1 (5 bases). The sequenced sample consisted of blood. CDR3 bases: TGTGCCAGCGGCTTAACTCGGGGGTATAATTCACCCCTCCACTTT. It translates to CASGLTRGYNSPLHF.